Each of the 28 T cell receptor beta chains below was sequenced from the same sample in a study of blood T cell repertoires in COVID-19. Libraries were prepared by immunoSEQ multiplex PCR; TCRdb keeps only in-frame clonotypes and omits some of them. The repertoire includes a few hundred thousand clones, 90% to 95% of them detected once, and roughly 0.86% sits in the top ten. Sequencing used PBMCs or T cells enriched from blood (not recorded which). The source of these receptors is a woman between 40 and 50 years old who had been exposed to COVID-19.

The V call is TRBV27, the J call TRBJ2-7; D is perhaps TRBD2 (5 bases). Germline CDR1 MNHEY, CDR2 SMNVEV (reference sequence). The CDR3 has 13 amino acids. V lost 6 bases, J lost 2 bases, and 11 bases lay in between. The CDR3 DNA reads as TGTGCCAGCAGCTGGGTCGGGGCCTACGAGCAGTACTTC. This encodes CASSWVGAYEQYF.

V and J are TRBV7-6 and TRBJ1-3; 8 bases match TRBD1. The CDR3 length is 16 residues. V was pared by 5 bases and J by 1 base, with 7 bases of the junction left unmatched. Looked up from germline, CDR1 is SGHVS and CDR2 is FNYEAQ. DNA of the CDR3: TGTGCCAGCAGCCTGACAGGGGTTAGGTCTGGAAACACCATATATTTT. It codes for CASSLTGVRSGNTIYF.

This clone was seen a single time. V gene TRBV3-1 (or the pseudogene TRBV3-2) combines with J gene TRBJ2-2; D call uncertain. V was pared by 4 bases and J by 1 base, with 7 bases between. Germline V lookup: CDR1 LGHDT, CDR2 YNNKEL (reference sequence). The CDR3 spans 14 residues. CDR3 loop: CASSLVWNTGELFF. In DNA form, the CDR3 reads TGTGCCAGCAGCCTCGTATGGAACACCGGGGAGCTGTTTTTT.

The J gene is TRBJ2-1, the V gene TRBV30; D unclear. The ends were cut back, 3 bases at V and 3 bases at J, with 15 bases in the middle. Germline CDR1 and CDR2: GTSNPN and SVGIG (reference sequence). There are 15 residues in the CDR3. In DNA form, the CDR3 reads TGTGCCTGGAGAGAAGACGGGTTTATCTACAATGAGCAGTTCTTC. This encodes CAWREDGFIYNEQFF. Looking up the rest from reference TRBV30 and TRBJ2-1 gives the full variable domain: SQTIHQWPATLVQPVGSPLSLECTVEGTSNPNLYWYRQAAGRGLQLLFYSVGIGQISSEVPQNLSASRPQDRQFILSSKKLLLSDSGFYLCAWREDGFIYNEQFFGPGTRLTVL.

The chain has TRBV15 and TRBJ1-3; TRBD1 agrees at 9 bases. This CDR3 spans 18 amino acids. Germline assignment: CDR1 LNHNV and CDR2 YYDKDF (reference sequence). Trimming at V came to 0 bases and at J to 2 bases, leaving 8 bases not matched to a gene. The CDR3 DNA is TGTGCCACCAGCAGAGATCCTTCCCGGACAGGGGCTGGAAACACCATATATTTT. Its translation: CATSRDPSRTGAGNTIYF.

The chain couples TRBV29-1 to TRBJ1-1; D may be TRBD1 (6 bases). CDR1 is SQVTM and CDR2 is ANQGSEA in the germline V gene. V lost 5 bases and J lost 1, with 17 bases in between. CDR3 size: 15 residues. Here the CDR3 reads CSVRIRDTANTEAFF. The CDR3 region has the DNA TGCAGCGTTCGTATCCGGGACACCGCGAACACTGAAGCTTTCTTT.

V and J are TRBV27 and TRBJ2-1, with 8 bases that match TRBD1. This CDR3 spans 15 amino acids. The germline CDR1 and CDR2 sequences are MNHEY and SMNVEV (reference sequence). V lost 6 bases, J lost 8 bases, and 12 bases stayed unmatched. The CDR3 DNA reads TGTGCCAGCAGGACCGGGACAGGAGTACAATATGAGCAGTTCTTC. This sequence encodes CASRTGTGVQYEQFF.

The chain couples TRBV5-8 to TRBJ2-6; 11 nucleotides align to TRBD1. This CDR3 is built from 18 residues. After removal of 0 bases from V and 4 bases from J, the junction contained 6 bases not matched to a gene. Germline V CDR1 and CDR2: SGHTS, YDEGEE. The CDR3 region has the DNA TGTGCCAGCAGCTTGGTCGGACAGGGGGCGCCGGGGGCCAACGTCCTGACTTTC. Its translation is CASSLVGQGAPGANVLTF.

The V call is TRBV9, the J call TRBJ2-5, with 11 positions matching TRBD2. V lost 3 bases to trimming and J lost 4 bases; unmatched junction nucleotides: 11. The CDR3 loop spans 17 amino acids. Germline V gene sequence: CDR1 SGDLS, CDR2 YYNGEE. CDR3 loop: CASSGDTSGRGRETQYF. Here the CDR3 DNA reads TGTGCCAGCAGCGGGGACACTAGCGGGAGAGGTAGAGAGACCCAGTACTTC.

The table lists this clone with a few counts. V usage is TRBV7-9 and J usage is TRBJ2-2; TRBD2 matches 7 bases. The CDR3 runs 13 residues. Germline CDR1 and CDR2: SEHNR and FQNEAQ (reference sequence). V lost 4 bases, J lost 6 bases, and 2 bases stayed unmatched. The CDR3 DNA follows: TGTGCCAGCAGCTATGGACTAGCCGGGGAGCTGTTTTTT. It codes for CASSYGLAGELFF. Using reference TRBV7-9 and TRBJ2-2 for the parts outside the CDR3, the full variable domain is DTGVSQNPRHKITKRGQNVTFRCDPISEHNRLYWYRQTLGQGPEFLTYFQNEAQLEKSRLLSDRFSAERPKGSFSTLEIQRTEQGDSAMYLCASSYGLAGELFFGEGSRLTVL.

J is TRBJ2-5 and V is TRBV5-5, with 8 bases matching TRBD2. In germline, CDR1 is SGHKS, CDR2 YYEKEE (reference sequence). Trimming took 4 bases from V and 5 from J; bases not matched to a gene: 10. CDR3 length equals 15 residues. DNA of the CDR3: TGTGCCAGCAGCCGAATTAGCGGGGCAACCGAGACCCAGTACTTC. It is translated as CASSRISGATETQYF.

The chain combines TRBV14 with TRBJ1-2, with 10 bases aligning to TRBD1. Germline CDR1 reads SGHDN; CDR2 reads FVKESK. V trimming: 6 bases; J trimming: 2 bases; junction bases outside the gene matches: 6. CDR3 length: 15 amino acids. As DNA, the CDR3 is TGTGCCAGCAGTCAGACGGGACAGGGGAACTATGGCTACACCTTC. It encodes CASSQTGQGNYGYTF.

This rearrangement joins TRBV3-1 (or the pseudogene TRBV3-2) to TRBJ2-1; D gene unclear. The CDR3 totals 10 residues. Between the trimmed V and J ends, which lost 10 bases and 5 bases, there was a span of 6 bases. Germline V CDR1 and CDR2: LGHDT, YNNKEL (reference sequence). The CDR3 region has the DNA TGTGCCACCTATAACAATGAGCAGTTCTTC. This sequence encodes CATYNNEQFF.

The chain is built from TRBV6-5 and TRBJ2-5; tentative D call: TRBD2 (5 bases). CDR3 length: 13 residues. Per the germline V gene, CDR1 is MNHEY and CDR2 is SVGAGI. V was pared by 7 bases and J by 3 bases, with 12 bases between. The CDR3 DNA follows: TGTGCCAGCACCGGGGATATCGAAGAGACCCAGTACTTC. As protein: CASTGDIEETQYF.

This rearrangement joins TRBV19 to TRBJ1-4; D possibly corresponds to TRBD1 (6 bases). Per germline, CDR1 LNHDA and CDR2 SQIVND (reference sequence). Trimming removed 8 bases at V and 3 bases at J, with 16 bases between. The CDR3 spans 15 residues. CDR3 sequence (DNA): TGTGCCAGTTGGGGGGGCCTCCTAGCTAATGAAAAACTGTTTTTT. This encodes CASWGGLLANEKLFF.

This chain joins TRBV5-1 and TRBJ1-3; D not certain. The ends were cut back, 1 base at V and 0 bases at J, with 17 bases in the middle. The CDR3 has 18 residues. Germline CDR1 and CDR2: SGHRS and YFSETQ. The chain's CDR3 is CASSLNSGKTPSGNTIYF. The DNA for the CDR3 is TGCGCCAGCAGCTTGAATAGCGGGAAGACTCCCTCTGGAAACACCATATATTTT.

This rearrangement joins TRBV18 to TRBJ1-3; D remains unclear. The germline V gene has CDR1 KGHSH and CDR2 LQKENI. The CDR3 spans 15 residues. Trimming stripped 2 bases from V and 0 bases from J, with 8 bases between. The CDR3 DNA reads TGTGCCAGCTCACCAGTAAGCAACTCTGGAAACACCATATATTTT. This codes for CASSPVSNSGNTIYF.

The V gene is TRBV14, the J gene TRBJ2-3, with a weak D call TRBD1 (5 bases). Germline loops: CDR1 SGHDN, CDR2 FVKESK. The CDR3 consists of 17 residues. Trimming removed 5 bases at V and 1 base at J, with 19 bases between. The CDR3 region is CASSSAGPGWGTDTQYF. The CDR3, as DNA: TGTGCCAGCAGCTCTGCCGGACCAGGGTGGGGCACAGATACGCAGTATTTT.

The chain couples TRBV13 to TRBJ1-1; 7 bases fit TRBD1. The germline CDR1 and CDR2 sequences are PRHDT and FYEKMQ (reference sequence). The CDR3 runs to 13 residues. The V gene end was trimmed by 5 bases and the J gene end by 4 bases; junction bases not matched to a gene: 4. CDR3 protein: CASSNRGPTEAFF. The CDR3 nucleotides are TGTGCCAGCAGCAACAGGGGCCCCACTGAAGCTTTCTTT.

The CDR3: CASTLLGKPGQGNYGYTF. The DNA of the CDR3 is TGTGCCAGCACCCTCCTTGGGAAACCGGGACAGGGGAACTATGGCTACACCTTC. V gene TRBV27 combines with J gene TRBJ1-2; 10 nucleotides align to TRBD1. The CDR3 is made up of 18 amino acids. Looked up from germline, CDR1 is MNHEY and CDR2 is SMNVEV (reference sequence). V gave up 7 bases and J gave up 2 bases; unmatched junction bases: 16.

This sequence joins TRBV29-1 and TRBJ2-1, with a tentative D call TRBD1 (5 bases). Per germline, CDR1 SQVTM and CDR2 ANQGSEA. CDR3 size: 11 residues. V lost 4 bases to trimming and J lost 7 bases, with 8 bases between them. The CDR3 nucleotides read TGCAGCGTTGGCAGGGTGAATGAGCAGTTCTTC. It yields the protein CSVGRVNEQFF.

The chain carries TRBV5-1 and TRBJ1-2; 7 nucleotides align to TRBD1. V trimming: 4 bases; J trimming: 4 bases; junction bases outside the gene matches: 10. Germline V gene sequence: CDR1 SGHRS, CDR2 YFSETQ. The CDR3 totals 15 residues. The CDR3 DNA reads as TGCGCCAGCAGCCGGGAGGGGGCCCCTAGCTATGGCTACACCTTC. Translated, it gives CASSREGAPSYGYTF. The variable domain in full, completed from reference TRBV5-1 and TRBJ1-2, reads KAGVTQTPRYLIKTRGQQVTLSCSPISGHRSVSWYQQTPGQGLQFLFEYFSETQRNKGNFPGRFSGRQFSNSRSEMNVSTLELGDSALYLCASSREGAPSYGYTFGSGTRLTVV.

The chain is built from TRBV2 and TRBJ1-5; a possible D gene is TRBD1 (6 bases). From germline, CDR1 is SNHLY and CDR2 FYNNEI. The CDR3 has 15 residues. Trimming left V 4 bases short and J 0 bases short, with 10 bases between. In DNA, the CDR3 is TGTGCCAGCAGTGGGACAGCATATAGCAATCAGCCCCAGCATTTT. The encoded protein is CASSGTAYSNQPQHF.

This sequence joins TRBV5-1 and TRBJ2-7; 12 nucleotides match TRBD2. Germline CDR1 reads SGHRS; CDR2 reads YFSETQ. The CDR3 covers 14 residues. Losses at the gene ends were 4 bases for V and 4 bases for J; bases not matched to a gene: 3. The CDR3 reads CASSRLAGAYEQYF. The CDR3 nucleotides read TGCGCCAGCAGCCGACTAGCGGGAGCTTACGAGCAGTACTTC.

The chain couples TRBV5-1 to TRBJ2-3; maybe TRBD2 (6 bases). In germline, CDR1 is SGHRS, CDR2 YFSETQ. CDR3 length equals 15 residues. The V end was cut by 4 bases, the J end by 5 bases, with 17 bases between. The CDR3 DNA sequence: TGCGCCAGCAGCCCTGGGGGAGGTGGTGGAGATACGCAGTATTTT. This sequence encodes CASSPGGGGGDTQYF.

CDR3 sequence reads: CASSILGARPSNYGYTF. DNA for the CDR3: TGTGCCAGTAGTATTTTGGGAGCCCGACCCTCAAACTATGGCTACACCTTC. The chain carries TRBV19 and TRBJ1-2; D is unclear. The length of the CDR3 is 17 residues. Germline values: CDR1 LNHDA, CDR2 SQIVND (reference sequence). Between the trimmed V and J ends, which lost 3 bases and 2 bases, there was a span of 19 bases.

The J gene is TRBJ1-1, the V gene TRBV4-3, with D hard to call. This CDR3 has 13 amino acids. CDR1 and CDR2 (germline): LGHNA, YSLEER. V lost 1 base and J 4 bases, leaving 7 bases between the germline ends. The CDR3 reads CASSQVEATEAFF. The CDR3 DNA reads as TGCGCCAGCAGCCAAGTAGAGGCCACTGAAGCTTTCTTT.

The rearrangement joins TRBV11-3 to TRBJ2-1, with 9 bases matching TRBD2. CDR3 size: 15 residues. J lost 5 bases, V lost 5 bases, and 7 bases had no gene match. Germline assignment: CDR1 SGHNT and CDR2 YENEEA. The CDR3 spells CASSPAGGTHNEQFF. CDR3 DNA sequence: TGTGCCAGCAGCCCAGCGGGGGGTACGCACAATGAGCAGTTCTTC.